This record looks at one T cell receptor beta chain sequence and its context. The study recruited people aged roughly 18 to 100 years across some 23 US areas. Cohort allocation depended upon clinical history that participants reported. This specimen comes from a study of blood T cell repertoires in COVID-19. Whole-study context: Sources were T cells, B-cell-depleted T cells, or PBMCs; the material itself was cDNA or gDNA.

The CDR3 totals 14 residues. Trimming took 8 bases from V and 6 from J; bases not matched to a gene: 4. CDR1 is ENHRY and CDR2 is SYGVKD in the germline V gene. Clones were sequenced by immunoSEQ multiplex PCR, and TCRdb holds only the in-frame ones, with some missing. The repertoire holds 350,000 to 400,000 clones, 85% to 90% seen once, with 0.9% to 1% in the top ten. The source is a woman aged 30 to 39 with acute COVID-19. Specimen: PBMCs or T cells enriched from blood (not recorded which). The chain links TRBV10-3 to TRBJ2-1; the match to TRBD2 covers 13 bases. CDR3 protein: CAISRTSGGNEQFF. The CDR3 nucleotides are TGTGCCATCTCCAGGACTAGCGGGGGCAATGAGCAGTTCTTC.